The 4 T cell receptor beta chains below all came from one sample that was sequenced in a study of cytomegalovirus exposure and HLA in healthy donors. The PCR employed 60 Vbeta primers together with 13 Jbeta primers. Assay: immunoSEQ multiplex PCR; the TCRdb copy retains only in-frame clones and omits some. The repertoire holds approximately 190,000 clones, with 77% as singletons. Sequencing was done on a sample of PBMCs. The receptors were sampled from a woman in her twenties or thirties in good health and CMV-seropositive.

The chain recombines TRBV11-3 with TRBJ2-1; TRBD2 aligns across 11 bases. With V trimmed by 5 bases and J by 7 bases, 7 bases remained unmatched. There are 15 residues in the CDR3. The germline gives CDR1 SGHNT, CDR2 YENEEA. The CDR3 region has the DNA TGTGCCAGCAGCCCGACTAGCGGGAAGAAAAATGAGCAGTTCTTC. Translating it yields CASSPTSGKKNEQFF.

The chain carries TRBV2 and TRBJ1-1; TRBD1 matches at 7 bases. The CDR3 loop spans 13 amino acids. Germline loops: CDR1 SNHLY, CDR2 FYNNEI. V lost 4 bases, J lost 3 bases, and 2 bases stayed unmatched. For the CDR3, the DNA is TGTGCCAGCAGTGGGGGACAGCACACTGAAGCTTTCTTT. This sequence encodes CASSGGQHTEAFF.

This chain joins TRBV28 and TRBJ1-1; 7 bases are a match to TRBD1. The CDR3 is made up of 14 amino acids. J was trimmed by 3 bases and V by 7 bases; bases with no gene match: 8. Germline V gene lookup returns CDR1 MDHEN and CDR2 SYDVKM. The CDR3 is CASTLGQGDTEAFF. The CDR3 nucleotides are TGTGCCAGCACCCTAGGGCAGGGGGACACTGAAGCTTTCTTT.

This chain connects TRBV25-1 to TRBJ2-6; TRBD1 agrees at 8 bases. Germline V gene sequence: CDR1 MGHDK, CDR2 SYGVNS. Unmatched junction bases numbered 8, after V lost 6 bases and J lost 4 bases. The CDR3 consists of 16 residues. The CDR3 is CASRGTGSLGANVLTF. The CDR3 DNA is TGTGCCAGCAGGGGGACAGGCTCCCTGGGGGCCAACGTCCTGACTTTC.